Below are 11 T cell receptor beta chains sequenced from a single sample in a study of cytomegalovirus exposure and HLA in healthy donors. Both 60 Vbeta primers and 13 Jbeta primers went into the PCR. Profiling relied on immunoSEQ multiplex PCR, and the TCRdb table lists in-frame clones only, not all of them. In the table there are some 130,000 clones, more than 70% of which are singletons. The sample was PBMCs. Receptor source: a man aged 40-49 years in good health and CMV-seronegative.

J is TRBJ2-3 and V is TRBV28, with TRBD2 matching 8 bases. J was trimmed by 6 bases and V by 5 bases; bases with no gene match: 4. Germline V gene data show CDR1 as MDHEN and CDR2 as SYDVKM. CDR3 length: 13 residues. This CDR3 reads CASSPGGGDTQYF. The CDR3 coding sequence is TGTGCCAGCAGTCCGGGCGGGGGGGATACGCAGTATTTT.

This clone was observed a few times. This chain uses TRBV9 with TRBJ2-1; 10 nucleotides line up with TRBD2. This CDR3 has 15 residues. V shed 4 bases and J 10 bases; nucleotides not matched to a gene: 11. CDR1 is SGDLS and CDR2 is YYNGEE in the germline V gene. CDR3 sequence reads: CASSPRTSGLGEQFF. CDR3 bases: TGTGCCAGCAGCCCCAGGACTAGCGGCCTGGGGGAGCAGTTCTTC.

This chain joins TRBV29-1 and TRBJ2-3; possible D gene TRBD1, 5 bases. CDR1 SQVTM and CDR2 ANQGSEA come from the germline V gene. Trimming took off 3 bases at V and 0 bases at J, with 7 bases between the two ends. This CDR3 comprises 13 residues. CDR3 protein: CSVDRASTDTQYF. The CDR3 DNA reads TGCAGCGTTGACAGGGCTAGCACAGATACGCAGTATTTT.

CDR3 bases: TGTGCCAGTAGTATGAACACAGACAACACAGATACGCAGTATTTT. The encoded protein is CASSMNTDNTDTQYF. The chain couples TRBV19 to TRBJ2-3, with D unresolved. Germline-derived CDR1 and CDR2 are LNHDA and SQIVND (reference sequence). The V end was cut by 3 bases, the J end by 2 bases, with 12 bases between. The CDR3 has 15 residues.

The chain has TRBV5-5 and TRBJ2-3; no reliable D call. CDR1 is SGHKS and CDR2 is YYEKEE in the germline V gene (reference sequence). The length of the CDR3 is 12 residues. Deletions cut 4 bases from V and 4 bases from J, with 7 bases between. The CDR3 sequence is CASSHIPDTQYF. The CDR3 DNA follows: TGTGCCAGCAGCCACATCCCAGATACGCAGTATTTT.

The CDR3 nucleotides read TGTGCCAGCAGCTCGAGAGGGACAGGGAGTATTCCGTACCAAGAGACCCAGTACTTC. The encoded protein is CASSSRGTGSIPYQETQYF. The chain employs TRBV11-2 and TRBJ2-5; TRBD1 aligns across 9 bases. V dropped 4 bases and J dropped 0; count of bases not matched to a gene: 15. Germline V gene lookup returns CDR1 SGHAT and CDR2 FQNNGV. The length of the CDR3 is 19 residues.

The CDR3 region is CASSTGQGDNYGYTF. DNA for the CDR3: TGTGCCAGTAGTACGGGACAGGGGGACAACTATGGCTACACCTTC. This chain joins TRBV19 and TRBJ1-2, with 11 bases lining up with TRBD1. The CDR3 contains 15 residues. The junction had 3 bases not matched to a gene; V was cut back by 4 bases and J by 2 bases. Germline lookup yields CDR1 LNHDA and CDR2 SQIVND (reference sequence).

The CDR3 DNA reads TGTGCCAGCAGCTTGAGTATATCCTCACCCCTCCACTTT. Its protein product is CASSLSISSPLHF. V usage is TRBV7-9 and J usage is TRBJ1-6; D gene ambiguous. V lost 3 bases to trimming and J lost 10 bases, with 10 bases between them. The germline V gene encodes CDR1 SEHNR and CDR2 FQNEAQ (reference sequence). The CDR3 sequence is 13 residues long.

The chain employs TRBV27 and TRBJ2-3; the match to TRBD2 covers 7 bases. The CDR3 totals 15 residues. After removal of 7 bases from V and 2 bases from J, the junction contained 9 bases not matched to a gene. Germline CDR1 and CDR2: MNHEY and SMNVEV (reference sequence). The chain's CDR3 is CASTPSGTITDTQYF. CDR3 nucleotides: TGTGCCAGCACCCCTAGCGGAACAATCACAGATACGCAGTATTTT.

The J gene is TRBJ2-5, the V gene TRBV30; D is uncertain. V lost 2 bases and J 1 base, leaving 2 bases between the germline ends. This CDR3 has 11 residues. Germline assignment: CDR1 GTSNPN and CDR2 SVGIG (reference sequence). CDR3 sequence: CAWSLQETQYF. CDR3 nucleotides: TGTGCCTGGAGTCTCCAAGAGACCCAGTACTTC.

The V gene is TRBV6-5, the J gene TRBJ1-2; the D gene is possibly TRBD1 (5 bases). With 5 bases removed from V and 5 bases from J, the gap between germline ends came to 15 bases. The germline gives CDR1 MNHEY, CDR2 SVGAGI. CDR3 length equals 14 residues. The DNA of the CDR3 is TGTGCCAGCAGTCCTCGGGACTGGCTATATGGCTACACCTTC. This codes for CASSPRDWLYGYTF.